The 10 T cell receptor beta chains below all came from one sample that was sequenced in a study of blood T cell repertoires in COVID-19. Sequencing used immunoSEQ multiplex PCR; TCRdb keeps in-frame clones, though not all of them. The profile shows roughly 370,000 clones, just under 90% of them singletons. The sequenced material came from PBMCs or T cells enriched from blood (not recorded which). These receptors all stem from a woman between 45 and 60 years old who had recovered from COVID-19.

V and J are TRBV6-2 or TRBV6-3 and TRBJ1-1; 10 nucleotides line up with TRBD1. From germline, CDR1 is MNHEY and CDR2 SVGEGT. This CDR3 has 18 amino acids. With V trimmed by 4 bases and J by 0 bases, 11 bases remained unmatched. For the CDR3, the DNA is TGTGCCAGCAGTTTCCAGGGACAGGGGTACTTCTTGAACACTGAAGCTTTCTTT. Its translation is CASSFQGQGYFLNTEAFF.

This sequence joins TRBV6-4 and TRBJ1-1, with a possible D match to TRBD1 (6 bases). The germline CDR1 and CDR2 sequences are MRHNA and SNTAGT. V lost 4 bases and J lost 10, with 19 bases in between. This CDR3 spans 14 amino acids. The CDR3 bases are TGTGCCAGCAGTGGGCAGGGGCAGGGAAGGGGAGCTTTCTTT. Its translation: CASSGQGQGRGAFF.

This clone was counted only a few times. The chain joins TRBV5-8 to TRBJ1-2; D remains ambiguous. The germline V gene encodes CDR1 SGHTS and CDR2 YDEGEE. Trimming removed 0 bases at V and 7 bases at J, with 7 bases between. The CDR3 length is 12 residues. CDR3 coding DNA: TGTGCCAGCAGCTTGGGGCATCGTGGCTACACCTTC. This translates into CASSLGHRGYTF.

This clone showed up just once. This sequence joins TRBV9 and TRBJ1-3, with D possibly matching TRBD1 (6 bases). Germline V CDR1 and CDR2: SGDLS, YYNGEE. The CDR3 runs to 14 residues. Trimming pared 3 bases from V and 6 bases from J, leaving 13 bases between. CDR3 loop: CASSGGQRLNTIYF. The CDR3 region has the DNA TGTGCCAGCAGCGGCGGACAGAGGCTAAACACCATATATTTT.

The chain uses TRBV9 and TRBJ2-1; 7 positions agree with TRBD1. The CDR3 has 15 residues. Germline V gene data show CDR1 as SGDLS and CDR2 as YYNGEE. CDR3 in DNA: TGTGCTTTCACCCACGGGACAGCATCCTACAATGAGCAGTTCTTC. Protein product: CAFTHGTASYNEQFF.

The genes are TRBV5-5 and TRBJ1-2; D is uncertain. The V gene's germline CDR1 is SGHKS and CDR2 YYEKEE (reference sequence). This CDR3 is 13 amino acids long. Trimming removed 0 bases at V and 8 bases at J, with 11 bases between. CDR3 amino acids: CASSLDGRRGYTF. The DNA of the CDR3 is TGTGCCAGCAGCTTGGACGGGAGGCGGGGCTACACCTTC.

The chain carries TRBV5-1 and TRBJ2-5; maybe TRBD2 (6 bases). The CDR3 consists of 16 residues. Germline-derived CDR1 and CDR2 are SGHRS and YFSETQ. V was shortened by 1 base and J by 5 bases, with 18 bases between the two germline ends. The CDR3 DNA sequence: TGCGCCAGCAGCTTGAGTCCCAGGGAGGTACGGGAGACCCAGTACTTC. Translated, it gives CASSLSPREVRETQYF.

The DNA for the CDR3 is TGTGCCAGCAGTTTAGTAAGGAACACTGAAGCTTTCTTT. This gives the protein CASSLVRNTEAFF. The chain recombines TRBV6-2 or TRBV6-3 with TRBJ1-1; no reliable D call. The CDR3 consists of 13 residues. Germline values: CDR1 MNHEY, CDR2 SVGEGT. V lost 4 bases and J 1 base, leaving 7 bases between the germline ends.

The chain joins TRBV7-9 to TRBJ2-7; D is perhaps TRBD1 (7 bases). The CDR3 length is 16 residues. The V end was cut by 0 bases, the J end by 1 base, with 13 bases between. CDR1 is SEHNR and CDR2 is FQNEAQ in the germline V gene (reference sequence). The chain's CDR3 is CASSLAAGGFSYEQYF. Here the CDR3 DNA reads TGTGCCAGCAGCTTAGCGGCAGGGGGGTTTTCCTACGAGCAGTACTTC.

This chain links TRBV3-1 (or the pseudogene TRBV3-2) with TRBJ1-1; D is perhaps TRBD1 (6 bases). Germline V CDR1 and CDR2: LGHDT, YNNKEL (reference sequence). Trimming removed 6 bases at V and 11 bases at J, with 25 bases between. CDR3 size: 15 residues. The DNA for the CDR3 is TGTGCCAGCAGTCAACGGACAGCTGAAAGCATAGGGGCTTTCTTT. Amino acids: CASSQRTAESIGAFF.